This T cell receptor beta chain was captured in a study of blood T cell repertoires in COVID-19. Sequenced by immunoSEQ multiplex PCR; TCRdb stores in-frame clones only, minus some. The sample holds about 76,000 clones, 82% seen once. With respect to this clone: A much larger clone is a single base away; this may be a read error. The identical CDR3 is also encoded by other nucleotide sequences in the sample.

The sequence derives from a human donor in a cohort sampled during active COVID-19. The sample consisted of peripheral blood.

The CDR3 loop is CASSASGLSTDTQYF. The CDR3 nucleotides are TGCGCCAGTTCCGCTTCGGGACTCAGCACAGATACGCAATATTTT. The V gene is TRBV4-1, the J gene TRBJ2-3; tentatively, D is TRBD2 (6 bases). In germline, CDR1 is MGHRA, CDR2 YSYEKL. This CDR3 has 15 residues.